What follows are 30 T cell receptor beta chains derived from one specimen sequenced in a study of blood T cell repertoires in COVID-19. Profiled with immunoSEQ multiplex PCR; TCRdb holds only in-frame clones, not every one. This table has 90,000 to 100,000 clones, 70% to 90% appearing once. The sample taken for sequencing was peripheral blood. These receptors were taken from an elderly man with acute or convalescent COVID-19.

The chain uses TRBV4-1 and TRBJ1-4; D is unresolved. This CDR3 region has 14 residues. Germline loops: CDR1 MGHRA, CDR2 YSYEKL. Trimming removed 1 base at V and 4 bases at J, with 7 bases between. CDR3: CASSQGQDNEKLFF. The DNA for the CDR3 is TGCGCCAGCAGCCAAGGCCAGGATAATGAAAAACTGTTTTTT.

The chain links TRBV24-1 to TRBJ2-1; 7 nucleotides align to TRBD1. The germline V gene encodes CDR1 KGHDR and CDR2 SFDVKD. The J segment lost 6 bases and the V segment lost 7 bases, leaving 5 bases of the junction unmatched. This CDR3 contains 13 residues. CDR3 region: CATSGQVGNEQFF. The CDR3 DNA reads TGTGCCACCAGCGGACAGGTAGGCAATGAGCAGTTCTTC.

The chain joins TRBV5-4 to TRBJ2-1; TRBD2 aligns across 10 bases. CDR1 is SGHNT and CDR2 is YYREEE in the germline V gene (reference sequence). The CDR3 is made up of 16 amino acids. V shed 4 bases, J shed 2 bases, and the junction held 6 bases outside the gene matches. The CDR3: CASSPESGRAYNEQFF. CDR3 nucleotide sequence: TGTGCCAGCAGCCCTGAGAGCGGGAGGGCCTACAATGAGCAGTTCTTC.

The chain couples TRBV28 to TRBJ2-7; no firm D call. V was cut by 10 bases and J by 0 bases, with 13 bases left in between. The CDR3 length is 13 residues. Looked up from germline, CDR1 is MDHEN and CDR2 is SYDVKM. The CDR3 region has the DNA TGTGCCACCACTCGGAGCCTCTCCTACGAGCAGTACTTC. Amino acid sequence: CATTRSLSYEQYF.

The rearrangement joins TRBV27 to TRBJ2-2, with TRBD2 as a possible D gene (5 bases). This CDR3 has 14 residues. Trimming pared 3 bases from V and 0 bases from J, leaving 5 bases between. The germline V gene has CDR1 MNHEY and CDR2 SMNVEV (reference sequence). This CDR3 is CASSFGANTGELFF. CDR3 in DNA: TGTGCCAGCAGTTTCGGGGCGAACACCGGGGAGCTGTTTTTT.

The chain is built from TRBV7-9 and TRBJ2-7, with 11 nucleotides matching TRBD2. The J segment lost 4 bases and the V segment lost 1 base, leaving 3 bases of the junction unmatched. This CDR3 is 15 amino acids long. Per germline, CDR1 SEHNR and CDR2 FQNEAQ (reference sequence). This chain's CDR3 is CASSLELAGVYEQYF. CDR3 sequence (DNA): TGTGCCAGCAGCTTAGAACTAGCGGGAGTTTACGAGCAGTACTTC.

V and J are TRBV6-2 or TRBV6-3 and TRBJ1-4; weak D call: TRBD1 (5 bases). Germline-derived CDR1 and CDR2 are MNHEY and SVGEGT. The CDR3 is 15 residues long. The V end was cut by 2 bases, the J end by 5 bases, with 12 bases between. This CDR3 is CASSYVAGMNEKLFF. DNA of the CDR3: TGTGCCAGCAGTTACGTCGCAGGGATGAATGAAAAACTGTTTTTT.

The CDR3 sequence: CASSLTGTGNADTQYF. CDR3 nucleotides: TGCGCCAGCAGCCTCACCGGGACAGGGAACGCAGATACGCAGTATTTT. The V and J genes are TRBV5-1 and TRBJ2-3; TRBD1 agrees at 9 bases. The CDR3 runs 16 residues. Germline trimming cut 4 bases from V and 4 bases from J; bases unmatched to any gene: 10. Per germline, CDR1 SGHRS and CDR2 YFSETQ. Full variable domain (outside the CDR3, taken from reference TRBV5-1 and TRBJ2-3): KAGVTQTPRYLIKTRGQQVTLSCSPISGHRSVSWYQQTPGQGLQFLFEYFSETQRNKGNFPGRFSGRQFSNSRSEMNVSTLELGDSALYLCASSLTGTGNADTQYFGPGTRLTVL.

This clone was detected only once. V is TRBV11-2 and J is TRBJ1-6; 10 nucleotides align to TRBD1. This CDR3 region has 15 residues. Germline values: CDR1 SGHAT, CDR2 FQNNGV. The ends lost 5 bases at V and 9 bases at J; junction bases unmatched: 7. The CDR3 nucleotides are TGTGCCAGCAGCGTTAAGACAGGGGGCCCTTCACCCCTCCACTTT. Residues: CASSVKTGGPSPLHF.

The CDR3 coding sequence is TGTGCCACCAGCAGAGATAGAGGGAGTCTCAATGAGCAGTTCTTC. The encoded protein is CATSRDRGSLNEQFF. J is TRBJ2-1 and V is TRBV15, with D perhaps matching TRBD2 (5 bases). Between the trimmed V and J ends, which lost 0 bases and 6 bases, there was a span of 12 bases. The germline CDR1 and CDR2 sequences are LNHNV and YYDKDF (reference sequence). There are 15 residues in the CDR3.

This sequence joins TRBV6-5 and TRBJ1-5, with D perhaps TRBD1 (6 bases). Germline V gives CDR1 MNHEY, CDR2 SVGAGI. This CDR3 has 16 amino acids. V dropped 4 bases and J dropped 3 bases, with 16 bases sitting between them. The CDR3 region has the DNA TGTGCCAGCAGTTCCGCCGGGGGGGGCGACAATCAGCCCCAGCATTTT. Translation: CASSSAGGGDNQPQHF.

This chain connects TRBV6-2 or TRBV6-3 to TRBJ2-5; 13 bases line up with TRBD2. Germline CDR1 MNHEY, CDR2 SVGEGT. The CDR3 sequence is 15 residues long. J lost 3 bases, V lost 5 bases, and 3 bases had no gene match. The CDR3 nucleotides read TGTGCCAGCAGTCCGGGACTAGCGGGGAAAGAGACCCAGTACTTC. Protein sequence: CASSPGLAGKETQYF.

The CDR3 region has the DNA TGTGCCAGCAGTTACGGTCGAATCTCGGGAGGCAATGAGCAGTTCTTC. Translated: CASSYGRISGGNEQFF. The chain links TRBV6-5 to TRBJ2-1; 7 nucleotides match TRBD2. V lost 2 bases to trimming and J lost 6 bases; unmatched junction nucleotides: 10. The CDR3 loop spans 16 amino acids. Germline CDR1 is MNHEY and CDR2 is SVGAGI.

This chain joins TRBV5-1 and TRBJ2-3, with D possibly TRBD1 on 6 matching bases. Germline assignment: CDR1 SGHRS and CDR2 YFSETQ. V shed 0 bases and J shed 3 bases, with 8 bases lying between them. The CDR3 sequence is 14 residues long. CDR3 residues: CASSLEQGTDTQYF. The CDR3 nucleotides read TGCGCCAGCAGCTTGGAACAGGGTACAGATACGCAGTATTTT.

In DNA, the CDR3 is TGTGCCAGCAATGAGCGGTCCGACGGAGCTTTCTTT. As protein: CASNERSDGAFF. The chain uses TRBV2 and TRBJ1-1; no clear D. From germline, CDR1 is SNHLY and CDR2 FYNNEI. Trimming pared 7 bases from V and 10 bases from J, leaving 16 bases between. The CDR3 extends over 12 amino acids.

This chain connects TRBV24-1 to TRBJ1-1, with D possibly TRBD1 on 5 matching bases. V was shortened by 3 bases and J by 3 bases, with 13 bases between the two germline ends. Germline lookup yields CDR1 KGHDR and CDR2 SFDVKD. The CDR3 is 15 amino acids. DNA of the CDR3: TGTGCCACCAGTGATGCCAGGGTTGGGGACACTGAAGCTTTCTTT. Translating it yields CATSDARVGDTEAFF.

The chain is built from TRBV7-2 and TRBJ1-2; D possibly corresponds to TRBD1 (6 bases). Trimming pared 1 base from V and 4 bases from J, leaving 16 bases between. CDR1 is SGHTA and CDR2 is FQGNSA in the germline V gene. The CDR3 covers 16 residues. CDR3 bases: TGTGCCAGCAGCTTAGAGGTGGACAGACCCACCTATGGCTACACCTTC. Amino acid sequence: CASSLEVDRPTYGYTF.

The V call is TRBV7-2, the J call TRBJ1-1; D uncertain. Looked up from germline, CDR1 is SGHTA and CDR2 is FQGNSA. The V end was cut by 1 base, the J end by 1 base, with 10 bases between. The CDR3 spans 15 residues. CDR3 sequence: CASSLGLGRNTEAFF. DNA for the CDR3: TGTGCCAGCAGCTTAGGTTTAGGGAGGAACACTGAAGCTTTCTTT.

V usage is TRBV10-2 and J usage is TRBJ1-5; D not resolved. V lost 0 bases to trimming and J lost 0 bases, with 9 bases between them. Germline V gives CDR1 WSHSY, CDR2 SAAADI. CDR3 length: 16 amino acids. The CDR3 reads CASSESGGYSNQPQHF. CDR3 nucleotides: TGCGCCAGCAGTGAGTCGGGAGGGTATAGCAATCAGCCCCAGCATTTT.

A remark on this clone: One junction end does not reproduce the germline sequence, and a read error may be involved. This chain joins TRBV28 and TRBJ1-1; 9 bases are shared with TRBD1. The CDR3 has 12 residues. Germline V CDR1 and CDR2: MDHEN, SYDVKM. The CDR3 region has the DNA TGTGCCAGCAGCTTCAACTGGGGACAGGGAAGATTT. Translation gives CASSFNWGQGRF.

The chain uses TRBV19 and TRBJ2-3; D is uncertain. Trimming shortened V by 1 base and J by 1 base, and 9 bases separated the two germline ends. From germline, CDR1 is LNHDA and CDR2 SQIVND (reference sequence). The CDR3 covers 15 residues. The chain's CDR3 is CASSIVAARTDTQYF. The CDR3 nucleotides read TGTGCCAGTAGTATAGTGGCGGCCCGCACAGATACGCAGTATTTT.

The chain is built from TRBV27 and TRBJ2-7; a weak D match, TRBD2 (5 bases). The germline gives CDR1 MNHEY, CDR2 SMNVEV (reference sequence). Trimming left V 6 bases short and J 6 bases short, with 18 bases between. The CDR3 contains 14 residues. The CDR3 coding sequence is TGTGCCAGCAGGGATGACTACTCCTCAATCGAGCAGTACTTC. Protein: CASRDDYSSIEQYF.

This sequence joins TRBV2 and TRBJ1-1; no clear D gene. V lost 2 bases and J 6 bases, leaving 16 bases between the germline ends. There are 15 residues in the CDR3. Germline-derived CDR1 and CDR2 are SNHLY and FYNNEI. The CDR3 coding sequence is TGTGCCAGCAGTGAATTTCGGGATTTTAAGCCTGAAGCTTTCTTT. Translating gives CASSEFRDFKPEAFF.

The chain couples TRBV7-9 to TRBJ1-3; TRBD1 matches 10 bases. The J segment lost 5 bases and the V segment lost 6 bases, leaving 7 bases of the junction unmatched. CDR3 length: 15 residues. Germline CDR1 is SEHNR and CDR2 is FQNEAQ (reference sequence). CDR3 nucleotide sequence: TGTGCCAGCAGGCGACAGGGGGCAACCCGAAACACCATATATTTT. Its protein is CASRRQGATRNTIYF.

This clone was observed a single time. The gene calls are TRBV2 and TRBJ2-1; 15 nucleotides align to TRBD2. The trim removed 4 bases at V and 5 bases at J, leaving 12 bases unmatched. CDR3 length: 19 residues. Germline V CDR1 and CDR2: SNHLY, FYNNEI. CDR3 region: CASSARTSGRARLNNEQFF. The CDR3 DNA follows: TGTGCCAGCAGTGCTAGGACTAGCGGGAGGGCCCGGCTCAACAATGAGCAGTTCTTC.

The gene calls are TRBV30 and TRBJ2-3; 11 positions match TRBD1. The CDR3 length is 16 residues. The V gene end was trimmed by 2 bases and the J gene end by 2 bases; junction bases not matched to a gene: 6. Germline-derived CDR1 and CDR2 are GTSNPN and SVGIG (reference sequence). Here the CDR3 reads CAWSSGQGAYTDTQYF. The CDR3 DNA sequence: TGTGCCTGGAGTTCCGGACAGGGGGCCTACACAGATACGCAGTATTTT. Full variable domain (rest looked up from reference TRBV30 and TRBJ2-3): SQTIHQWPATLVQPVGSPLSLECTVEGTSNPNLYWYRQAAGRGLQLLFYSVGIGQISSEVPQNLSASRPQDRQFILSSKKLLLSDSGFYLCAWSSGQGAYTDTQYFGPGTRLTVL.

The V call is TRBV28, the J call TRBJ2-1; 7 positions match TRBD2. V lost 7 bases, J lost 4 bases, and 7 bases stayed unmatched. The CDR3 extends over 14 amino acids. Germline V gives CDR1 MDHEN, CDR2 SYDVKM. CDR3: CASKSGTAYNEQFF. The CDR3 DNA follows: TGTGCCAGCAAGAGCGGGACCGCATACAATGAGCAGTTCTTC.

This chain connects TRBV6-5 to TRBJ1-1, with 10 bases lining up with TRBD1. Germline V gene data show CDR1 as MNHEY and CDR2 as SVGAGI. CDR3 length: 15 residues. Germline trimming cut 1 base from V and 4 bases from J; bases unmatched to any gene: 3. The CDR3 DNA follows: TGTGCCAGCAGTTACTTCGGACAGGGGGGCACTGAAGCTTTCTTT. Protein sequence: CASSYFGQGGTEAFF.

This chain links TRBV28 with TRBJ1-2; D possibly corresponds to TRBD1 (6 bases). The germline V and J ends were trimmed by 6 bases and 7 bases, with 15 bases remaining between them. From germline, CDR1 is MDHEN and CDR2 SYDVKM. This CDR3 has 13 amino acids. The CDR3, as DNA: TGTGCCAGCAGACTCGCCACAGGGATTGGCTACACCTTC. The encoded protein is CASRLATGIGYTF.

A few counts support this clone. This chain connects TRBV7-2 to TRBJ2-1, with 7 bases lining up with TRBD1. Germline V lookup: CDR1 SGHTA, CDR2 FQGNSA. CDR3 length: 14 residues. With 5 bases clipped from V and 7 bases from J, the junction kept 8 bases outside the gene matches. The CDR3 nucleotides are TGTGCCAGCAGCCTAACGCCACAGGGGAATGAGCAGTTCTTC. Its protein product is CASSLTPQGNEQFF. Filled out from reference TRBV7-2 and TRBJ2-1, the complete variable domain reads GAGVSQSPSNKVTEKGKDVELRCDPISGHTALYWYRQSLGQGLEFLIYFQGNSAPDKSGLPSDRFSAERTGGSVSTLTIQRTQQEDSAVYLCASSLTPQGNEQFFGPGTRLTVL.